This paragraph covers one T cell receptor beta chain sequence. This sample stems from a study of blood T cell repertoires in COVID-19. For the study at large: COVID-19 samples collected from the United States, Italy and Spain covered acute and convalescent phases. T cells, B-cell-depleted T cells, or PBMCs supplied cDNA or gDNA.

Germline V CDR1 and CDR2: SGDLS, YYNGEE. V dropped 3 bases and J dropped 0 bases, with 7 bases sitting between them. The CDR3 extends over 14 amino acids. Participants were aged roughly 18 to 90 years, lived in about two dozen US areas, and enrolled virtually. In the study's own analysis: The authors estimated nucleated cell counts from reference gene primer amplification. TCRdb's copy holds only in-frame clones and misses some; the assay was immunoSEQ multiplex PCR. The DNA was the basis for D and trimming; V, J and clone size are from that table. The sample holds 350,000 or so clones, approximately 86% seen once.

Sequences were obtained from PBMCs or T cells enriched from blood (not recorded which). The origin of this receptor is a woman aged 40 to 50 with acute COVID-19. The V gene is TRBV9, the J gene TRBJ1-3; D unclear. The CDR3 spells CASSAANSGNTIYF. The CDR3, as DNA: TGTGCCAGCAGCGCTGCGAACTCTGGAAACACCATATATTTT.